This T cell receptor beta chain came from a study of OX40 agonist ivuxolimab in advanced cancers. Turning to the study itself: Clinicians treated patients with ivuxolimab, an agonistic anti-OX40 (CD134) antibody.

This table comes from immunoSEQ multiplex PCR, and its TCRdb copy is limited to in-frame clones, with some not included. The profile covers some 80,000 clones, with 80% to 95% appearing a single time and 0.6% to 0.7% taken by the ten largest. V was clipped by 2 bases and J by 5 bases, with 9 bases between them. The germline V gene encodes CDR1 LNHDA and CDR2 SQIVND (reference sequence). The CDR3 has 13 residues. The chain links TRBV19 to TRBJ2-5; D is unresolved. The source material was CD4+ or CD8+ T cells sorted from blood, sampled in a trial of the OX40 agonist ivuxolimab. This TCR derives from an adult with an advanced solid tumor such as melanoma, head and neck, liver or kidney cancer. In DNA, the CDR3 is TGTGCCAGTAGTATACCCCCCAGGGAGACCCAGTACTTC. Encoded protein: CASSIPPRETQYF. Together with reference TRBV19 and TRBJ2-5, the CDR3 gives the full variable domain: DGGITQSPKYLFRKEGQNVTLSCEQNLNHDAMYWYRQDPGQGLRLIYYSQIVNDFQKGDIAEGYSVSREKKESFPLTVTSAQKNPTAFYLCASSIPPRETQYFGPGTRLLVL.